These 2 T cell receptor beta chains were all obtained from the same sample, sequenced in a study of T cells in Graves' hyperthyroidism and ophthalmopathy (dated by TCRdb to about 2019). Library preparation used multiplex PCR. The instrument given in TCRdb is Illumina HiSeq 2000. TCR beta CDR3 regions were amplified from RNA transcripts. A first-round RT-PCR of the TCR CDR3 used the HTBI primer set with the Qiagen OneStep RT-PCR kit. The raw public reads went through TCRdb reprocessing: fastp at Q25, MiXCR clone calling, in-frame beta chains kept. All rows with the same CDR3 protein become a single entry with the most common DNA and genes. Here the sample has about 300,000 distinct CDR3 sequences; around 20% occur a single time. The ten largest clonotypes hold just under 40% of the sample. What was sequenced was blood. The receptors originated from a man aged 45 to 65 with Graves' ophthalmopathy.

The rearrangement joins TRBV24-1 to TRBJ2-2; no firm D call. CDR1 is KGHDR and CDR2 is SFDVKD in the germline V gene. Trimming removed 4 bases from V and 8 bases from J, with 10 bases in between. There are 13 residues in the CDR3. CDR3 nucleotides: TGTGCCACCAGTGACCCTAGGTTTGGGGAGCTGTTTTTT. Its translation: CATSDPRFGELFF.

This clonotype was recorded many times. The chain couples TRBV29-1 to TRBJ2-5, with TRBD2 as a possible D gene (6 bases). This CDR3 is built from 13 residues. The V end lost 3 bases, the J end lost 6 bases, and 14 bases lay between the germline ends. The germline CDR1 and CDR2 sequences are SQVTM and ANQGSEA. The CDR3 spells CSVDGGIAKTQYF. The CDR3 DNA reads as TGCAGCGTTGACGGGGGAATCGCAAAGACCCAGTACTTC.